This T cell receptor (beta chain) appears in the sequencing data of a study of blood T cell repertoires in COVID-19. Turning to the study itself: There were acute and convalescent COVID-19 samples, and they came from the United States, Italy and Spain. Nucleic acid was either cDNA or gDNA, and it came from T cells, B-cell-depleted T cells, or PBMCs.

TCRdb's table, derived via immunoSEQ multiplex PCR, lists solely in-frame clones and lacks some. The sample has about 300,000 clones; about nine tenths are singletons. This clonotype originated in a man aged 30-40 years who had recovered from COVID-19. Sequenced sample: PBMCs or T cells enriched from blood (not recorded which).

The CDR3 DNA reads TGCGCCACACGACAGGGCCGGGGCAATCAGCCCCAGCATTTT. Amino acid sequence: CATRQGRGNQPQHF. The chain combines TRBV10-2 with TRBJ1-5; TRBD1 agrees at 7 bases. The CDR3 is made up of 14 amino acids. After removal of 10 bases from V and 2 bases from J, the junction contained 8 bases not matched to a gene. Germline V lookup: CDR1 WSHSY, CDR2 SAAADI.